Detailed here is one T cell receptor beta chain. The data were taken from a study of blood T cell repertoires in COVID-19. Study as a whole: Donors in the United States, Italy and Spain gave samples during acute or convalescent COVID-19. Nucleic acid was either cDNA or gDNA, and it came from T cells, B-cell-depleted T cells, or PBMCs.

Under the authors' procedure: How many nucleated cells were present was estimated from reference gene primer amplification. Produced via immunoSEQ multiplex PCR; TCRdb's table is partial and in-frame only. That table gives V, J and clone size, and the DNA gave D and trimming. The table lists over 120,000 clones, 70% to 85% of them singletons. The CDR3 sequence is 14 residues long. Germline assignment: CDR1 LGHNA and CDR2 YNFKEQ. With 2 bases removed from V and 1 base from J, the gap between germline ends came to 6 bases. The sample consisted of peripheral blood. The source is an elderly woman with acute or convalescent COVID-19. V usage is TRBV4-2 and J usage is TRBJ1-3, with D possibly matching TRBD1 (5 bases). The CDR3 DNA is TGTGCCAGCAGCCAAAGGGGATCTGGAAACACCATATATTTT. Residues: CASSQRGSGNTIYF.